One T cell receptor beta chain is described in this entry. The data originate from a study of CD8 T cells in Susac syndrome. Reverse transcription of roughly 0.5 to 1 ug RNA used random hexamers. TCRdb re-analysed the immunoSEQ multiplex PCR reads in MiXCR, keeping a single row per CDR3 protein. The sample gives some 260,000 distinct CDR3 sequences, around 84% of which show up once; over 0.1% is in the top ten. Trimming stripped 2 bases from V and 3 bases from J, with 16 bases between. The CDR3 runs 16 residues. Germline lookup yields CDR1 LGHDT and CDR2 YNNKEL (reference sequence). This chain uses TRBV3-1 with TRBJ2-5, with D perhaps matching TRBD1 or TRBD2 (5 bases each). The specimen sequenced was CD8+ T cells from PBMCs. The origin of this receptor is a human donor with multiple sclerosis. CDR3 in amino acids: CASSQPDRDAKETQYF. CDR3 nucleotides: TGTGCCAGCAGCCAACCTGACCGGGACGCCAAAGAGACCCAGTACTTC.